The following is a T cell receptor (beta chain) sequence with its context. This CDR3 has 17 residues. The V gene's germline CDR1 is LGHNA and CDR2 YSLEER. This specimen comes from a study of CXCR3-negative and CXCR3-positive naive CD8 T cells. UMI-labeled 5' RACE yielded the TRB cDNA libraries. TCRdb reprocessed the 5' RACE reads, with one entry per CDR3 protein and no DNA. This sample's table has about 30,000 distinct CDR3 sequences. Specimen: memory CD8+ T cells from blood. The J gene is TRBJ2-7, the V gene TRBV4-3; TCRdb picks TRBD1, but there is no DNA to check that call. The receptor's source is a human donor in good health. Some clones in this sample may be carry-over from other donors' samples. CDR3 sequence reads: CASSQEPPGQGGYEQYF.